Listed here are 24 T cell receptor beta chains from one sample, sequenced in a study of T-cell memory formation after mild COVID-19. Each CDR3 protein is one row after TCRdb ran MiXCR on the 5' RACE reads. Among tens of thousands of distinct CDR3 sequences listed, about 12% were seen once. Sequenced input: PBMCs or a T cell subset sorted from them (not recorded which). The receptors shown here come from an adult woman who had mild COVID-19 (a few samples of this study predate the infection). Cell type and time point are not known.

Here the CDR3 DNA reads TGCAGTGCTAGCCCAGGACTCTACAATGAGCAGTTCTTC. As protein: CSASPGLYNEQFF. The V and J genes are TRBV20-1 and TRBJ2-1, with D tentatively TRBD2 (5 bases). This CDR3 comprises 13 residues. Trimming left V 3 bases short and J 3 bases short, with 9 bases between. The V gene's germline CDR1 is DFQATT and CDR2 SNEGSKA (reference sequence).

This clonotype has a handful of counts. The chain's CDR3 is CASSLDGGGPTDTQYF. Written as DNA, the CDR3 is TGTGCCAGCAGCTTAGATGGCGGGGGCCCCACAGATACGCAGTATTTT. The rearrangement uses TRBV13 and TRBJ2-3; D might be TRBD2 (7 bases). This CDR3 is 16 amino acids long. From germline, CDR1 is PRHDT and CDR2 FYEKMQ (reference sequence). Trimming left V 1 base short and J 2 bases short, with 13 bases between.

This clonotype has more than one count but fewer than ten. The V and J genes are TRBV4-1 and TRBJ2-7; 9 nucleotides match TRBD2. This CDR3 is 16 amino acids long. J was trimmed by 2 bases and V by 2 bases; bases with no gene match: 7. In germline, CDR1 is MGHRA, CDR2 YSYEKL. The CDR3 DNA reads TGCGCCAGCAGCCAACAAGAGCGGGGGGTGACCTACGAGCAGTACTTC. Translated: CASSQQERGVTYEQYF.

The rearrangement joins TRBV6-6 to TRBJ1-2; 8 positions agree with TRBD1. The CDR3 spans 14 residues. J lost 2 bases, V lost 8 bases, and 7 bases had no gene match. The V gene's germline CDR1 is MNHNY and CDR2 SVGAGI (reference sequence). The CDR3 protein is CASGPGGANYGYTF. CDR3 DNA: TGTGCCAGCGGCCCAGGGGGCGCAAACTATGGCTACACCTTC.

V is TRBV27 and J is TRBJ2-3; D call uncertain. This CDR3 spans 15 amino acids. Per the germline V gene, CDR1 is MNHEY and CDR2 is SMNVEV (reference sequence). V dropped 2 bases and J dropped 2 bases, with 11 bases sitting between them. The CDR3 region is CASSLGSYPTDTQYF. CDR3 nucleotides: TGTGCCAGCAGTTTAGGGTCCTACCCCACAGATACGCAGTATTTT.

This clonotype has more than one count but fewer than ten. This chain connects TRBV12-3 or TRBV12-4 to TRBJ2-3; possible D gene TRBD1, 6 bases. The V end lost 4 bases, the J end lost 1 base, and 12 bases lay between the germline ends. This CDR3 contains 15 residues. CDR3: CASSSQAGGTDTQYF. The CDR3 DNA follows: TGTGCCAGCAGTTCCCAGGCAGGGGGCACAGATACGCAGTATTTT.

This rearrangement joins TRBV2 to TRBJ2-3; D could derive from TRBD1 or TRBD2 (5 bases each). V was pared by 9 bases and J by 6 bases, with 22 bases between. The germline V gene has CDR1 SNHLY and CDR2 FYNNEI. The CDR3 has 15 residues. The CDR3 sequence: CARWDASTPGDTQYF. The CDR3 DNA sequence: TGTGCCAGGTGGGACGCCTCCACCCCGGGGGATACGCAGTATTTT.

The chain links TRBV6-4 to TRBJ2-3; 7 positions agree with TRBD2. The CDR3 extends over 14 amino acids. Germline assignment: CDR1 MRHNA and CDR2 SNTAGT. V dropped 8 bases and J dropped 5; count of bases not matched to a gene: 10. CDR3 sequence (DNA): TGTGCCAGCCAGGAAGAGCGGGGCATAGATACGCAGTATTTT. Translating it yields CASQEERGIDTQYF.

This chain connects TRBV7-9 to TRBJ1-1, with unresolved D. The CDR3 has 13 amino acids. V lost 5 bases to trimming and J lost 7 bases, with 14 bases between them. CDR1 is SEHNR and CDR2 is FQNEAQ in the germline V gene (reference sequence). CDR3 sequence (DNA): TGTGCCAGCAGCCCAGGTAGTCCAGGTGAAGCTTTCTTT. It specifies CASSPGSPGEAFF.

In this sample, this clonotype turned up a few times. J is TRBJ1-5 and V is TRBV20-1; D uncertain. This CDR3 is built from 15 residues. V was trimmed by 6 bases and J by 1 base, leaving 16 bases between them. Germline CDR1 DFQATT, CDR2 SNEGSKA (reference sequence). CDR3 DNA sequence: TGCAGTGCCGCACGAGGGTATAACAGCAATCAGCCCCAGCATTTT. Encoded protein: CSAARGYNSNQPQHF.

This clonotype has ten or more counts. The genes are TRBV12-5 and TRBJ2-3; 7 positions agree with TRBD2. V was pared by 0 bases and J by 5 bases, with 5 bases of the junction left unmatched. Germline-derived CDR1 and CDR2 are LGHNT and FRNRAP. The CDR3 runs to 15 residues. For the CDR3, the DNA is TGTGCTAGTGGTTTGGTAGTGGGGGGGATAGATACGCAGTATTTT. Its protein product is CASGLVVGGIDTQYF.

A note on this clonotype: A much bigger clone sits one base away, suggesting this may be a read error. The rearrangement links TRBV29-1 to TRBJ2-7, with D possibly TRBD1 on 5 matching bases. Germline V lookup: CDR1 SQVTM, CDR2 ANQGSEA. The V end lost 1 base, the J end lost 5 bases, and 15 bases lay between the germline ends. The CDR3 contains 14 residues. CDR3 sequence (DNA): TGCAGCGTTGAAGCAGGGATGACCGCCAACGAGCAGTACTTC. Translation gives CSVEAGMTANEQYF.

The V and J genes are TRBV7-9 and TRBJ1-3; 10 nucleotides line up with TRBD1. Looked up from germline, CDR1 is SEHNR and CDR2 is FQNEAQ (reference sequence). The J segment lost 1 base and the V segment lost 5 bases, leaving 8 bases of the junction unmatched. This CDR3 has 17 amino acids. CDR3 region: CASSQWTGGPSGNTIYF. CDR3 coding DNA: TGTGCCAGCAGCCAATGGACAGGGGGACCGTCTGGAAACACCATATATTTT.

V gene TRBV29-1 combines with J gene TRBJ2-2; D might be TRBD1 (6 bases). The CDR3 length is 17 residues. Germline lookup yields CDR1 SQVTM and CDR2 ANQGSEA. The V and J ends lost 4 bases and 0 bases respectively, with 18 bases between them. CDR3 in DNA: TGCAGCGTTGTCGATTTGGCCAGGGGCCCGAACACCGGGGAGCTGTTTTTT. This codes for CSVVDLARGPNTGELFF.

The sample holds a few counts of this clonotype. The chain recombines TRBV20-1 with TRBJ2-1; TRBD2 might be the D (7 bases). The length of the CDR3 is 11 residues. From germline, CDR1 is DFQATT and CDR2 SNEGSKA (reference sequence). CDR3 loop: CVGSGGGEQFF. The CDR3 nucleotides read TGCGTTGGGTCGGGGGGCGGTGAGCAGTTCTTC.

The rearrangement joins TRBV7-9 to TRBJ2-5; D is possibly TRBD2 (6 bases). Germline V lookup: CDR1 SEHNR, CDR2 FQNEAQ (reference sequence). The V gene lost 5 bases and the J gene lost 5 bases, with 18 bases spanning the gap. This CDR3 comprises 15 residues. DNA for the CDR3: TGTGCCAGCAGCGCGTGGGACTCCTTCAAGGAGACCCAGTACTTC. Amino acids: CASSAWDSFKETQYF.

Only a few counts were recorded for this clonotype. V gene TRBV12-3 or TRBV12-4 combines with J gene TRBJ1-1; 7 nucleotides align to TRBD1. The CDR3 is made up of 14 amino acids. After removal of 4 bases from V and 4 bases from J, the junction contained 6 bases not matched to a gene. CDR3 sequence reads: CASSSTGTVTEAFF. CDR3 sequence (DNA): TGTGCCAGCAGTTCCACCGGGACAGTCACTGAAGCTTTCTTT.

CDR3 residues: CASSLVGERETQYF. As DNA, the CDR3 is TGCGCCAGCAGCTTGGTAGGGGAGCGGGAGACCCAGTACTTC. The chain is built from TRBV5-1 and TRBJ2-5; either TRBD1 or TRBD2 may supply D (5 bases each). The germline gives CDR1 SGHRS, CDR2 YFSETQ. V lost 0 bases, J lost 5 bases, and 11 bases lay in between. The CDR3 extends over 14 amino acids.

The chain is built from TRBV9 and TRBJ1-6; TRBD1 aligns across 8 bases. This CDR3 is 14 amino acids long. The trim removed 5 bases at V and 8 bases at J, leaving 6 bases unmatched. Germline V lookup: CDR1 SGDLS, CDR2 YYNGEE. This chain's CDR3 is CASRDGQGDSPLHF. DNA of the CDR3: TGTGCCAGCAGAGACGGACAGGGCGATTCACCCCTCCACTTT.

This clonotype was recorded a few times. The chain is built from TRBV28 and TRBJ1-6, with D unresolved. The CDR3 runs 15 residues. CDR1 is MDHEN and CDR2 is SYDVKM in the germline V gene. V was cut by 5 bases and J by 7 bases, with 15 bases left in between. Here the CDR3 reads CASSPASRINSPLHF. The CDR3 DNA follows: TGTGCCAGCAGTCCCGCGTCCCGGATCAATTCACCCCTCCACTTT.

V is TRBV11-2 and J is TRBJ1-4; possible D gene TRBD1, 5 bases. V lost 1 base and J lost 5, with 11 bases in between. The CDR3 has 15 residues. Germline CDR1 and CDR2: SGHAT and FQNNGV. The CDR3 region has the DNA TGTGCCAGCAGCTTAGGGCTGCGGACAAATGAAAAACTGTTTTTT. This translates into CASSLGLRTNEKLFF.

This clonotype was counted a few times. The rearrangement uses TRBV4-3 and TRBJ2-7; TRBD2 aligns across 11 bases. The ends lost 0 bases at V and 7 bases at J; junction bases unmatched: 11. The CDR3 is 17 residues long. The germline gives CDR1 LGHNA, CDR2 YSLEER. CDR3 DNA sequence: TGCGCCAGCAGCCAAGAATGGACTAGCGGGTATCTACGAGAGCAGTACTTC. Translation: CASSQEWTSGYLREQYF.

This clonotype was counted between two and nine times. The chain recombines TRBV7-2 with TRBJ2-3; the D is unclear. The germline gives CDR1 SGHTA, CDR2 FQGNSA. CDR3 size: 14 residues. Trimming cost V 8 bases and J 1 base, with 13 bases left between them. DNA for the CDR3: TGTGCCAGCCGACAAGGTGGGCGCACAGATACGCAGTATTTT. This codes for CASRQGGRTDTQYF.

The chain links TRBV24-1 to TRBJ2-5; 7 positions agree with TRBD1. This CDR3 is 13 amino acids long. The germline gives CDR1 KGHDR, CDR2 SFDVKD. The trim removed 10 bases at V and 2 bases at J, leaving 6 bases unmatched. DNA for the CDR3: TGTGCCACTTCGACAGGGCGGCAAGAGACCCAGTACTTC. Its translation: CATSTGRQETQYF.